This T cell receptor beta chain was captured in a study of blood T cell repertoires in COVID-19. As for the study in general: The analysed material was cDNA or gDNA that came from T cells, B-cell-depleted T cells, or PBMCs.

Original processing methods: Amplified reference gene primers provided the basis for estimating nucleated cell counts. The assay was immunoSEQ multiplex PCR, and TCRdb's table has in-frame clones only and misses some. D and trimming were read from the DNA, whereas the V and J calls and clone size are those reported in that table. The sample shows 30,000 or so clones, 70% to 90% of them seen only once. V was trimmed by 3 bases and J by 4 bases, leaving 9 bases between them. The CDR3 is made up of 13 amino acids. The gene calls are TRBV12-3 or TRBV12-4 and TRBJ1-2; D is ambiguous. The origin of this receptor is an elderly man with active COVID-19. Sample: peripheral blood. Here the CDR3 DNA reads TGTGCCAGCAGTTTGTCTCCTACCTATGGCTACACCTTC. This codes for CASSLSPTYGYTF.